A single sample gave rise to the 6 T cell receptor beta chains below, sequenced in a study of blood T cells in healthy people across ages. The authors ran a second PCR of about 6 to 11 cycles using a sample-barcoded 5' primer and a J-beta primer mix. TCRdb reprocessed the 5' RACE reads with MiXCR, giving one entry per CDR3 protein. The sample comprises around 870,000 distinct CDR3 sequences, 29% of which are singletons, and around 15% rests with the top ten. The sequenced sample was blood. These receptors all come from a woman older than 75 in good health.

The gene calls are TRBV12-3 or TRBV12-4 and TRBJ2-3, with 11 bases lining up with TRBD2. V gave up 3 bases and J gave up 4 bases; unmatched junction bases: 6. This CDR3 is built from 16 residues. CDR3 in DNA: TGTGCCAGCAGTTTTAGACTAGCGGGGTCCTCAGATACGCAGTATTTT. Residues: CASSFRLAGSSDTQYF.

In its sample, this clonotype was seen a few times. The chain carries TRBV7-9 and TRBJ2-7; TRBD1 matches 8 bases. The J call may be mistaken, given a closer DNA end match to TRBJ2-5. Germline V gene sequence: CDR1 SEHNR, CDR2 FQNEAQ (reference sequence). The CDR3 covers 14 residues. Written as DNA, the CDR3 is TGTGCCAGCAGACCCACAGGGGGTCATCAGACCCAGTACTTC. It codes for CASRPTGGHQTQYF.

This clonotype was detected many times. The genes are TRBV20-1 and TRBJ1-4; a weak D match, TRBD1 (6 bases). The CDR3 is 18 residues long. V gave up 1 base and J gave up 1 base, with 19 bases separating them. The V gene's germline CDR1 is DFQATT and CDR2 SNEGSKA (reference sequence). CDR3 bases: TGCAGTGCTAGAGCCCCCTTGGGGGCCCGGGGAACTAATGAAAAACTGTTTTTT. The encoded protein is CSARAPLGARGTNEKLFF.

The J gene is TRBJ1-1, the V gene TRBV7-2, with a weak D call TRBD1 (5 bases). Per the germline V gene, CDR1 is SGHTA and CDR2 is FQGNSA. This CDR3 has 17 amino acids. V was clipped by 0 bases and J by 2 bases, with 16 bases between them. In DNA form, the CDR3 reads TGTGCCAGCAGCTTAGCAGCCGCCGGGACGGCTAACACTGAAGCTTTCTTT. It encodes CASSLAAAGTANTEAFF. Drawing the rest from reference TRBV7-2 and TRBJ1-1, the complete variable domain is GAGVSQSPSNKVTEKGKDVELRCDPISGHTALYWYRQSLGQGLEFLIYFQGNSAPDKSGLPSDRFSAERTGGSVSTLTIQRTQQEDSAVYLCASSLAAAGTANTEAFFGQGTRLTVV.

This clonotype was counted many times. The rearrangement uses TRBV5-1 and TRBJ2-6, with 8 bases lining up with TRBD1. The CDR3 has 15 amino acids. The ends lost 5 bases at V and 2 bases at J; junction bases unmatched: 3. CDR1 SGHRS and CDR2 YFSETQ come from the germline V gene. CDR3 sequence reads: CASRLDRAGANVLTF. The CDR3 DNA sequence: TGCGCCAGCAGACTGGACAGGGCTGGGGCCAACGTCCTGACTTTC.

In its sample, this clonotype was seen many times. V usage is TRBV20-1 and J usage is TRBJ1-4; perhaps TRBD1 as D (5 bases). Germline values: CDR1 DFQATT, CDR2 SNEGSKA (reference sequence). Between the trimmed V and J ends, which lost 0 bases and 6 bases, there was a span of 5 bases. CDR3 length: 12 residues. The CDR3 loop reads CSARDRDEKLFF. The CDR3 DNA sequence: TGCAGTGCTAGAGACAGGGATGAAAAACTGTTTTTT.